Ten or more counts support the clone carrying this TCR beta chain. What it binds is not known. These data come from a study of human T cells and chemical hapten exposure. Looking at the study overall: Affected patients, primarily female, had alopecia areata, totalis or universalis. Small discrepancies in pooled library volume mainly accounted for the varying TCR yields per sample. Study findings and constraints: It should be noted that donors had alopecia, so their immune response may differ from healthy people's. Expanded TCRs grouped into significantly more large CDR3 similarity clusters than controls produced.

Time point defined: pre-sensitization, week 0. Regarding treatment: therapeutic diphenylcyclopropenone sensitization with weekly scalp DPC. TCRdb ran MiXCR on the RACE reads and lists one entry per CDR3 protein. In the table there are 380,000 or so distinct CDR3 sequences, around 5% of which are singletons. This receptor was identified in a woman aged 18 to 35 with alopecia areata. Some clones in this sample may be carry-over from other donors' samples. The sample consisted of whole blood, taken in connection with sensitization to the hapten diphenylcyclopropenone (DPC).

The CDR3 spells CAIPVGTGDTEAFF. In DNA form, the CDR3 reads TGTGCCATCCCCGTCGGGACAGGAGACACTGAAGCTTTCTTT. The V and J genes are TRBV2 and TRBJ1-1; 8 bases align to TRBD1. Losses at the gene ends were 10 bases for V and 3 bases for J; bases not matched to a gene: 10. CDR3 length equals 14 residues. Germline CDR1 SNHLY, CDR2 FYNNEI.